This T cell receptor beta chain was sequenced in a study of T-cell reconstitution after alpha-beta-depleted transplantation in children. Preparation of the TCRbeta library used unique molecular identifiers. TCRdb redid the calling of the PCR reads with MiXCR, one entry per CDR3 protein. The top ten hold under 30% of the sample, which has just over 950,000 distinct CDR3 sequences, about 29% seen once. Germline CDR1 LNHNV, CDR2 YYDKDF (reference sequence). V shed 0 bases, J shed 9 bases, and the junction held 8 bases outside the gene matches. The CDR3 has 16 amino acids. Study-level results: For some patients, TCRbeta diversity was high at day 60 because of recipient T cells and thymic progenitors that survived. Hyperexpanded clones declined; after one year, newly produced T cells mostly supplied diversity. Two months or so post-transplant, alpha-beta T cells reportedly derived from several hundred expanded graft clones.

As concerns this clonotype: Antigen: not known.

This sample comprised PBMCs, mostly from graft donor cells, obtained 360 days after TCRalphabeta/CD19-depleted stem cell transplant. The TCR comes from a boy under three years old who had a stem cell transplant for SCID, so the T cells may come from the graft donor. The rearrangement joins TRBV15 to TRBJ1-6; 7 nucleotides line up with TRBD1. The CDR3 DNA reads as TGTGCCACCAGCAGAGATCGTGGTCAGGGGGGTTCACCCCTCCACTTT. It encodes CATSRDRGQGGSPLHF.